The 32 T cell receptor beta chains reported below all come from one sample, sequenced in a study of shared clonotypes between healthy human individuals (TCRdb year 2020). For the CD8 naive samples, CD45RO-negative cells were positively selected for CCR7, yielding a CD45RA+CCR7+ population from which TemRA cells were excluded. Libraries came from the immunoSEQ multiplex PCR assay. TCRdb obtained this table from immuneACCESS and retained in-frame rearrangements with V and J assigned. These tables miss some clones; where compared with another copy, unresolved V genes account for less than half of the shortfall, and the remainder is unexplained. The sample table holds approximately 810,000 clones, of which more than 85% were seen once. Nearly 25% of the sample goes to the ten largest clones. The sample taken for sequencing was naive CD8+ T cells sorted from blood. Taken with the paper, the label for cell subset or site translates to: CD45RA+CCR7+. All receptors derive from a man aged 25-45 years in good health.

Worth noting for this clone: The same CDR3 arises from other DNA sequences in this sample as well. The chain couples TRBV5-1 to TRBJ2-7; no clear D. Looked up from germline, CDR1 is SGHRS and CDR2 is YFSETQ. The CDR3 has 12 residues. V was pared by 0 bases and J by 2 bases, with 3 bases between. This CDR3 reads CASSLGTYEQYF. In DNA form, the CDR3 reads TGCGCCAGCAGCTTGGGAACCTACGAGCAGTACTTC.

DNA for the CDR3: TGTGCCAGCAGCTTAGTCCTAAACACCGGGGAGCTGTTTTTT. Translated, it gives CASSLVLNTGELFF. The chain couples TRBV5-8 to TRBJ2-2, with D hard to call. V was trimmed by 2 bases and J by 2 bases, leaving 7 bases between them. The CDR3 has 14 residues. Germline V gene lookup returns CDR1 SGHTS and CDR2 YDEGEE.

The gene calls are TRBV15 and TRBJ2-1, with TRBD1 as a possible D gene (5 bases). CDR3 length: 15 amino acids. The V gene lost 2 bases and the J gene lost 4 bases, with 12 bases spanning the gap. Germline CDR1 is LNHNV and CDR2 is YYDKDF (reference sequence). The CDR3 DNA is TGTGCCACCAGCAGACGTGGACAAGATTACAATGAGCAGTTCTTC. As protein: CATSRRGQDYNEQFF.

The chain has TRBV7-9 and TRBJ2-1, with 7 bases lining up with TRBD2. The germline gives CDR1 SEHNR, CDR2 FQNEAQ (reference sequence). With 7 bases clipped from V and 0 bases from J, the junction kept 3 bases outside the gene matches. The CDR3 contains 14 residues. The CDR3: CASTLAASYNEQFF. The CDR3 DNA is TGTGCCAGCACCCTAGCGGCCTCCTACAATGAGCAGTTCTTC.

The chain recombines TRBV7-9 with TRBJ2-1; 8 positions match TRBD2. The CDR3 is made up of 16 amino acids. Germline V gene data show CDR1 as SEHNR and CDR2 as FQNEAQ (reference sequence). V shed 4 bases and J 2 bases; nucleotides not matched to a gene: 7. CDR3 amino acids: CASSSGGAGAYNEQFF. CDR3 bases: TGTGCCAGCAGCTCCGGAGGAGCGGGAGCCTACAATGAGCAGTTCTTC. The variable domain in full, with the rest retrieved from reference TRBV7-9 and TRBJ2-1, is DTGVSQNPRHKITKRGQNVTFRCDPISEHNRLYWYRQTLGQGPEFLTYFQNEAQLEKSRLLSDRFSAERPKGSFSTLEIQRTEQGDSAMYLCASSSGGAGAYNEQFFGPGTRLTVL.

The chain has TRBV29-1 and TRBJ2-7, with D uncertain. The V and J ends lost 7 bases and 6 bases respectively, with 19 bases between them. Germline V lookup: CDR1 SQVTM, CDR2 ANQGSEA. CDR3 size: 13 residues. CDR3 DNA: TGCAGCGCCTTGACGGAGAGTACGCTCGAGCAGTACTTC. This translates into CSALTESTLEQYF.

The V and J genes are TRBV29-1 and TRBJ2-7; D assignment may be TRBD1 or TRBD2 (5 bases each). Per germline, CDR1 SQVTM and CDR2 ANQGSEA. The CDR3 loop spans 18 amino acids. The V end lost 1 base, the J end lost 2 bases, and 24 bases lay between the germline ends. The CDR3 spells CSVEVGDGLRHSPYEQYF. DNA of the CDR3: TGCAGCGTTGAAGTTGGGGACGGGCTTAGACACTCACCCTACGAGCAGTACTTC.

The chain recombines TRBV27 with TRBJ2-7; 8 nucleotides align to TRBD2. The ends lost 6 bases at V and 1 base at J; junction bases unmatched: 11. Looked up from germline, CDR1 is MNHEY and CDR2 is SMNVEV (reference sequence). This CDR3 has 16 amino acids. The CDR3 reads CASSPLGSGMSYEQYF. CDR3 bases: TGTGCCAGCAGCCCGCTGGGTAGCGGGATGTCCTACGAGCAGTACTTC.

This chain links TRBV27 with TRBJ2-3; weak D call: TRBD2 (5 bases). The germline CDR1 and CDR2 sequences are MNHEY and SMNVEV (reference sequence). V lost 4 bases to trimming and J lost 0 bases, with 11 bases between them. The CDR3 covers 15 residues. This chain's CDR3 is CASSYGRASTDTQYF. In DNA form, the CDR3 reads TGTGCCAGCAGTTACGGGCGGGCTAGCACAGATACGCAGTATTTT.

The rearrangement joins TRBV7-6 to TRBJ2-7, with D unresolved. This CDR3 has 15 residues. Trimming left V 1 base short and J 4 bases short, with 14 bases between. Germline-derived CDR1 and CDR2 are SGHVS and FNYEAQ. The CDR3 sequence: CASSLEAGETYEQYF. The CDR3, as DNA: TGTGCCAGCAGCTTAGAGGCAGGCGAGACGTACGAGCAGTACTTC.

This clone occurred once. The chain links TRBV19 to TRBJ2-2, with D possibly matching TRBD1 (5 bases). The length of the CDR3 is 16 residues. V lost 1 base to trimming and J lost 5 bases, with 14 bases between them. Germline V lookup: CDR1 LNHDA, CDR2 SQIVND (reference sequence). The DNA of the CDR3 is TGTGCCAGTAGTATAGGGAGACAGATAAGGACCGGGGAGCTGTTTTTT. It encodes CASSIGRQIRTGELFF.

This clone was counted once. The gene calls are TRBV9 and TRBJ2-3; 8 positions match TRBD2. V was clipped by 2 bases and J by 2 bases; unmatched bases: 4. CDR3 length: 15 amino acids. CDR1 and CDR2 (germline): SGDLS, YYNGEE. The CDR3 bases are TGTGCCAGCAGCGTCGGCGGGAGGACCACAGATACGCAGTATTTT. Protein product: CASSVGGRTTDTQYF.

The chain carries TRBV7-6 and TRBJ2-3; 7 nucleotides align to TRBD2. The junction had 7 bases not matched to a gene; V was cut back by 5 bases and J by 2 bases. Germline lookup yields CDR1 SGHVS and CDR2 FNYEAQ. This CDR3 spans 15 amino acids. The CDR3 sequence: CASSPSGLSTDTQYF. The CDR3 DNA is TGTGCCAGCAGCCCGTCGGGACTATCCACAGATACGCAGTATTTT.

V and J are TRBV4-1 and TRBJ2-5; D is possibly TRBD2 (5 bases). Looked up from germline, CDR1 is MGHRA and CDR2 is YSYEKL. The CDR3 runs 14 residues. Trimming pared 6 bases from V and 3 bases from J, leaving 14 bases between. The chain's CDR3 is CASRSQGREETQYF. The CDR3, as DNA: TGCGCCAGCAGGTCGCAAGGGCGGGAAGAGACCCAGTACTTC.

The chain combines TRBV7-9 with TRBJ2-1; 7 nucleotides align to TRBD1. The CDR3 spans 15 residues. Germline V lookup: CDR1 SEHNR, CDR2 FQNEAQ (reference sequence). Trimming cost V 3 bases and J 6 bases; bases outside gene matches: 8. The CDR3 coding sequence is TGTGCCAGCAGCTTTATGGGACAGAGATTCAATGAGCAGTTCTTC. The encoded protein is CASSFMGQRFNEQFF.

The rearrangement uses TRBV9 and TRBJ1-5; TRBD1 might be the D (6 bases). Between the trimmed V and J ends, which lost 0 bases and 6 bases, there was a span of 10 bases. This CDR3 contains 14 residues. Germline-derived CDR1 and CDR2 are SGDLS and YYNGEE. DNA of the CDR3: TGTGCCAGCAGCGTAGAAGGGGGAGGTCAGCCCCAGCATTTT. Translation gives CASSVEGGGQPQHF.

Here the CDR3 reads CASRTWDSSYEQYF. The CDR3 DNA is TGTGCCAGCAGGACGTGGGACAGCTCCTACGAGCAGTACTTC. This rearrangement joins TRBV27 to TRBJ2-7; 7 bases match TRBD1. The CDR3 runs to 14 residues. The V and J ends lost 6 bases and 0 bases, in that order; junction bases with no gene match: 5. CDR1 and CDR2 (germline): MNHEY, SMNVEV (reference sequence).

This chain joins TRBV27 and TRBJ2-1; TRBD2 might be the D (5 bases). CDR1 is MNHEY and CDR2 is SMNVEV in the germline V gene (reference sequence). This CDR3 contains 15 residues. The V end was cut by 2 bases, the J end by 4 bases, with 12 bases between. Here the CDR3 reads CASSLRSGLYNEQFF. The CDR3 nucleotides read TGTGCCAGCAGTTTAAGGAGCGGCCTTTACAATGAGCAGTTCTTC.

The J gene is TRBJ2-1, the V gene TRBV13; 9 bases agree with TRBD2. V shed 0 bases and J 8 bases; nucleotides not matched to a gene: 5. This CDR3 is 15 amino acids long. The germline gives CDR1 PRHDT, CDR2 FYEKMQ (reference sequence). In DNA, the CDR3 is TGTGCCAGCAGCTTAGGGCGGGAGGGCCCCTATGAGCAGTTCTTC. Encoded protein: CASSLGREGPYEQFF.

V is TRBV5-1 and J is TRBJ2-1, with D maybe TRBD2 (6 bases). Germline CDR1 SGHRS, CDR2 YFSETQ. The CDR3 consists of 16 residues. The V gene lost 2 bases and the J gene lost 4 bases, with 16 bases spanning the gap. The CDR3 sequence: CASSLSPGLPYNEQFF. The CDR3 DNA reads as TGCGCCAGCAGCTTATCCCCGGGACTCCCTTACAATGAGCAGTTCTTC.

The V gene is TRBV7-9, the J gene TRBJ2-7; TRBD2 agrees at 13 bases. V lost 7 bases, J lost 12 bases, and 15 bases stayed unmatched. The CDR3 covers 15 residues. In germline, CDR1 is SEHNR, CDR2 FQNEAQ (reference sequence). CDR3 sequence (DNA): TGTGCCAGCACAGCTTCCCCGGGACTAGCGGGACTTCGGTACTTC. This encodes CASTASPGLAGLRYF.

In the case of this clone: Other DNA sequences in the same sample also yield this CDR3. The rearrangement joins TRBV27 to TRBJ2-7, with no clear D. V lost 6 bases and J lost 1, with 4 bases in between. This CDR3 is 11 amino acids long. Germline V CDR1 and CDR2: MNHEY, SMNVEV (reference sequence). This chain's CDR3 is CASRSSYEQYF. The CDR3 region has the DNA TGTGCCAGCAGGTCTTCCTACGAGCAGTACTTC.

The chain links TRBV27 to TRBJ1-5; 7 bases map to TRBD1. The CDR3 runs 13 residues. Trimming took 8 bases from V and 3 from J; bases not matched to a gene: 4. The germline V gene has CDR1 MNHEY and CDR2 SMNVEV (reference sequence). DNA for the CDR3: TGTGCCAGCTGGGACAGAGCCAATCAGCCCCAGCATTTT. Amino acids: CASWDRANQPQHF.

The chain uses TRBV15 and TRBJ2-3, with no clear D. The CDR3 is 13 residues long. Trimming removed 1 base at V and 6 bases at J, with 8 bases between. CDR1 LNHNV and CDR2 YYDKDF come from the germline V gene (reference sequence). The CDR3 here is CATSRARADTQYF. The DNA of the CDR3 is TGTGCCACCAGCAGAGCCCGCGCGGATACGCAGTATTTT.

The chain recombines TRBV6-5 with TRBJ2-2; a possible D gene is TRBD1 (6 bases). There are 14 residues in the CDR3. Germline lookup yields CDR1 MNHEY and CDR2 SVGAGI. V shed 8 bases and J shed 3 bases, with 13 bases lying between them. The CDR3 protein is CASWGQRDTGELFF. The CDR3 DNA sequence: TGTGCCAGCTGGGGGCAGCGTGACACCGGGGAGCTGTTTTTT.

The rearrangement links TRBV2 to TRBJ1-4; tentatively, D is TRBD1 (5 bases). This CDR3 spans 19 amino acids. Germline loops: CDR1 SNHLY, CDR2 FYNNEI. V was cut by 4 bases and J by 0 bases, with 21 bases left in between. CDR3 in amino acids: CASSGMRDPLVATNEKLFF. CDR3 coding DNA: TGTGCCAGCAGTGGAATGAGGGACCCTCTTGTTGCAACTAATGAAAAACTGTTTTTT. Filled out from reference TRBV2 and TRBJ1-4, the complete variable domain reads EPEVTQTPSHQVTQMGQEVILRCVPISNHLYFYWYRQILGQKVEFLVSFYNNEISEKSEIFDDQFSVERPDGSNFTLKIRSTKLEDSAMYFCASSGMRDPLVATNEKLFFGSGTQLSVL.

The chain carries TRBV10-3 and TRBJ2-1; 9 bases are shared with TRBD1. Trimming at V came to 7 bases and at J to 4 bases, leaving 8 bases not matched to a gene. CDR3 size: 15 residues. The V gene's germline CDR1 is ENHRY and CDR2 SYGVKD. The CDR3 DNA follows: TGTGCCATCAATAGACAGGGGGGAACTTACAATGAGCAGTTCTTC. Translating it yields CAINRQGGTYNEQFF.

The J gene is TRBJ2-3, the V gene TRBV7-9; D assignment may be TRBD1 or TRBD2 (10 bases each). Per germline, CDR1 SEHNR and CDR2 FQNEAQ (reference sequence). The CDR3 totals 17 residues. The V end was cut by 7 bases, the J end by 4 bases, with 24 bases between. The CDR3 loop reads CASTGQGLAGDADTQYF. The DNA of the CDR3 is TGTGCCAGCACGGGACAGGGGCTAGCGGGAGATGCAGATACGCAGTATTTT. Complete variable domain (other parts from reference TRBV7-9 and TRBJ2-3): DTGVSQNPRHKITKRGQNVTFRCDPISEHNRLYWYRQTLGQGPEFLTYFQNEAQLEKSRLLSDRFSAERPKGSFSTLEIQRTEQGDSAMYLCASTGQGLAGDADTQYFGPGTRLTVL.

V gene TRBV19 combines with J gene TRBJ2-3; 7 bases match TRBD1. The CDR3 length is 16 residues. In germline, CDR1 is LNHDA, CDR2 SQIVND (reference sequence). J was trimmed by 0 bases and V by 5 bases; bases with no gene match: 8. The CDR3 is CASSHQGVTSTDTQYF. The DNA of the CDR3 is TGTGCCAGTAGTCACCAGGGGGTGACTAGCACAGATACGCAGTATTTT.

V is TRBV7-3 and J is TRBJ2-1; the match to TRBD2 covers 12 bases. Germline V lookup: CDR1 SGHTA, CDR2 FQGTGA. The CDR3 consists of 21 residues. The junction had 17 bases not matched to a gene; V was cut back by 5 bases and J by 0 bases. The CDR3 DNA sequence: TGTGCCAGCAGCCAAAAGGACGGACTAGCGGGAATTGAGGGCTCCTACAATGAGCAGTTCTTC. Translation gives CASSQKDGLAGIEGSYNEQFF.

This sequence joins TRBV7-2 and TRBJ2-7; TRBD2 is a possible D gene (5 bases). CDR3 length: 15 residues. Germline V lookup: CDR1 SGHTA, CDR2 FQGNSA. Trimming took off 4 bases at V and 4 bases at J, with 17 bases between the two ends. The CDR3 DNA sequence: TGTGCCAGCAGCTCGCGAGGGTGGGGATGGTACGAGCAGTACTTC. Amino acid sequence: CASSSRGWGWYEQYF.

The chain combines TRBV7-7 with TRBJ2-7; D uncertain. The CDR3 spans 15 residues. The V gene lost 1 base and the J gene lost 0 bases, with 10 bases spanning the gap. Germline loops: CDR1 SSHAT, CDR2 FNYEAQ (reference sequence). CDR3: CASSLGPGYSYEQYF. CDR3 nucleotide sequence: TGTGCCAGCAGCTTAGGTCCAGGATACTCCTACGAGCAGTACTTC.